This T cell receptor (beta chain) was recovered during a study of blood T cell repertoires in COVID-19. Study in general: Italy, Spain and the United States were the sources of the convalescent and acute COVID-19 samples. The cDNA or gDNA used as material had been derived from T cells, B-cell-depleted T cells, or PBMCs.

V dropped 0 bases and J dropped 7; count of bases not matched to a gene: 1. CDR3 length: 14 residues. CDR1 is SGDLS and CDR2 is YYNGEE in the germline V gene. Produced via immunoSEQ multiplex PCR; TCRdb's table is partial and in-frame only. The data contain 20,000 to 30,000 clones, roughly 84% of them singletons. This clone appeared a few times. Material for sequencing was peripheral blood. This chain connects TRBV9 to TRBJ1-2; 12 nucleotides line up with TRBD1. The clonotype comes from a human donor in a cohort sampled during active COVID-19. The CDR3 sequence: CASSVAGQGAGYTF. As DNA, the CDR3 is TGTGCCAGCAGCGTAGCGGGACAGGGGGCTGGCTACACCTTC.